Detailed here is one T cell receptor beta chain. The data were taken from a study of blood T cell repertoires in COVID-19. V lost 5 bases and J lost 7; bases outside the gene matches: 6. Germline CDR1 and CDR2: LNHDA and SQIVND (reference sequence). This CDR3 is built from 13 residues. This table comes from immunoSEQ multiplex PCR, and its TCRdb copy is limited to in-frame clones, with some not included. The sample lists about 250,000 clones; around 84% were seen once. The V call is TRBV19, the J call TRBJ2-3, with 7 bases fitting TRBD1. The source material was PBMCs or T cells enriched from blood (not recorded which). This clonotype originated in a woman between 50 and 59 years old who had recovered from COVID-19. The CDR3 sequence is CASSETGENTQYF. The CDR3 nucleotides are TGTGCCAGTAGTGAAACAGGGGAGAATACGCAGTATTTT.